The present TCR beta chain was sequenced within a study of blood T cell repertoires in COVID-19 (dated by TCRdb to about 2020). For context, the study as a whole: The collaborator samples originated in the United States, Italy and Spain and spanned the acute and convalescent phases of COVID-19. The prospective study material was composed of cDNA or gDNA derived from T cells, B-cell-depleted T cells, or PBMCs. Deeply sampled blood TCRbeta repertoires from subjects exposed to, actively infected with, or recovered from COVID-19 were included in the dataset. The repertoires were released in a freely available public database intended as a resource for research on the immune response to SARS-CoV-2. The samples were drawn from two sources: the first 160 participants of the ongoing ImmuneRACE study, and over 950 subjects contributed by 6 global collaborators. A de-identified subject ID, COVID-19 status, age in years and sex were almost always included in the sample metadata. Where HLA class I and class II types were available, the types were taken from metadata supplied by the sample provider, not from assay-based typing. Broader findings and caveats from the paper: The amount of clinical and demographic metadata varied by source and participant and was provided uncurated.

V is pared back by 4 bases and J by 1 base, with 3 bases lying between the germline termini. Counted from cysteine to phenylalanine, this CDR3 has 11 amino acids. Only the CDR3 region is kept as DNA, spanning 33 bases read in frame from base 1. The germline V gene sets CDR1 to SGHDT and CDR2 to YYEEEE. With respect to this clone: Its antigen target is currently unknown. Per-nucleotide qualities are absent, and no much larger clonotype sits a single base away.

The immunoSEQ Assay, a bias-controlled multiplex PCR, was used to amplify TCRbeta CDR3 regions from genomic DNA. For the original study's pipeline: The number of nucleated cells in each sample was estimated by amplification of reference gene primers within the assay. To quantify the absolute abundance of each unique TCRbeta CDR3 rearrangement, sequence reads were collapsed and filtered. For each sample, productive Simpson clonality was calculated by taking the square root of Simpson's diversity index across productive rearrangements. Imported from immuneACCESS, the table was reduced by TCRdb to in-frame sequences with V and J called. These copies leave out some clones; in studies compared against another copy, an unresolved V gene accounts for under half, and the cause of the remainder is not known. That table gives V, J and clone size, and the DNA gave D and trimming. The sample contains about 320,000 clones, 85% of them found a single time. 1.5% to 2% of the sample is in the top ten clones.

In the prospective study, participants were about 18 to 95 years old, resided in approximately 22 geographic areas of the United States, and were enrolled through a virtual design. In the prospective study, cohorts were assigned on the basis of participant-reported clinical history obtained from a screening survey and a study questionnaire. Exposed participants were defined as having been in contact with someone with a PCR-confirmed or clinician-diagnosed COVID-19 case within 2 weeks of study entry. Each participant in the prospective study had whole blood, serum and a nasopharyngeal or oropharyngeal swab collected by mobile phlebotomists. Additional blood draws and questionnaires over an approximately two-month period could optionally be provided by prospective study participants. Blood samples from the prospective study were shipped frozen or at room temperature prior to DNA extraction.

The TCR originated in a woman in her 30s who had been exposed to COVID-19. Sequenced material: PBMCs or T cells enriched from blood (not recorded which). The chain employs TRBV5-6 and TRBJ2-7; the D gene assignment is ambiguous. In nucleotides, the sequence is TGTGCCAGCAGCGTATCCTACGAGCAGTACTTC. Translation gives CASSVSYEQYF.